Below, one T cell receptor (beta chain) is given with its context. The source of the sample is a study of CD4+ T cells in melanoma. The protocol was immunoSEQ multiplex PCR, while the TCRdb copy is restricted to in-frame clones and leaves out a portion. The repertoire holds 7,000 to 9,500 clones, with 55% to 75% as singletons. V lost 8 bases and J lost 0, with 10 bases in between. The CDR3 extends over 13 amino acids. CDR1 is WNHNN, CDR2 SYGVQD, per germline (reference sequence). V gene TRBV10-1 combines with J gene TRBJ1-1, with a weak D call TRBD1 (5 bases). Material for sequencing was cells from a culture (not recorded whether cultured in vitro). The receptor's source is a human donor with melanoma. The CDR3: CASRLGLNTEAFF. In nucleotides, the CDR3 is TGCGCCAGCCGTCTGGGGCTGAACACTGAAGCTTTCTTT.